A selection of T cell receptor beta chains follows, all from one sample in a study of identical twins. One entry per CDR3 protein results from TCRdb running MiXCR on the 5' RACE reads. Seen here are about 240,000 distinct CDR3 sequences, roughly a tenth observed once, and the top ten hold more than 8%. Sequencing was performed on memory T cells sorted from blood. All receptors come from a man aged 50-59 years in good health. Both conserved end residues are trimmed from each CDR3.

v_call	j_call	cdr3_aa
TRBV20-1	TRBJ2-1	SAPGSSSYNEQF
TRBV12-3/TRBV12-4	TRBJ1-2	ASRNLQGRLT
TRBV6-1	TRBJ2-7	ASSRGTGGAYEQY
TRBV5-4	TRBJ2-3	ASSLEVRIDTQY
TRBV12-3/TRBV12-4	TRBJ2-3	ASSLTSGSPDTQY
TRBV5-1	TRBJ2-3	ASSTPNRGGTDTQY
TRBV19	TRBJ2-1	ASSSGYSYNEQF
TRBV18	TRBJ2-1	ASSPSRGPYNEQF
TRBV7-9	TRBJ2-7	ASSPPFGRDLYEQY
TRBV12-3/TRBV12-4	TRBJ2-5	ASSFGAGEYEQETQY
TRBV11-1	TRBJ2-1	ASSPGGRASGVERRYEQF
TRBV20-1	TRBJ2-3	SASRGQAKSDTQY
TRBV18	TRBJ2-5	ASSPGLYQETQY
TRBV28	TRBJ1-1	ASSSRQDPTVAF
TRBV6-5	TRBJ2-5	ASSPPQGTQY
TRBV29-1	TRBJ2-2	SAGGGPGELF